These 4 T cell receptor beta chains share one sample of origin, sequenced in a study of blood T cells in healthy people across ages. Primed by a sample-barcoded 5' primer and a J-beta primer mix, a second PCR proceeded for roughly 6 to 12 cycles. TCRdb reprocessed the 5' RACE reads via MiXCR and lists one record per CDR3 protein. The table includes approximately 830,000 distinct CDR3 sequences, under 80% detected once. Sequenced input: blood. These receptors were obtained from a man between 25 and 39 years old in good health.

The chain links TRBV4-2 to TRBJ2-3; tentatively, D is TRBD1 or TRBD2 (5 bases each). Trimming left V 4 bases short and J 5 bases short, with 16 bases between. The CDR3 length is 15 residues. Germline V gives CDR1 LGHNA, CDR2 YNFKEQ. CDR3 DNA sequence: TGTGCCAGCAGCCCGGGGATGGGGGAGATAGATACGCAGTATTTT. Translated, it gives CASSPGMGEIDTQYF.

Points on this clonotype: The junction departs from germline at one end; a sequencing error may be responsible. The J gene is TRBJ2-1, the V gene TRBV3-1; a weak D match, TRBD2 (6 bases). The CDR3 loop spans 16 amino acids. Germline CDR1 is LGHDT and CDR2 is YNNKEL (reference sequence). In nucleotides, the CDR3 is TGTGCCAGCAGCCAAAACCGGGACCGGCGGGGCAATGGGCAGTTCTTC. It yields the protein CASSQNRDRRGNGQFF.

This clonotype occurred once. The J gene is TRBJ2-7, the V gene TRBV24-1; D gene unclear. The germline CDR1 and CDR2 sequences are KGHDR and SFDVKD. V was pared by 0 bases and J by 4 bases, with 6 bases between. The CDR3 is 13 amino acids. The CDR3 bases are TGTGCCACCAGTGATTTGCTGGGGTACGAGCAGTACTTC. Translating it yields CATSDLLGYEQYF.

The chain is built from TRBV20-1 and TRBJ2-4, with D uncertain. From germline, CDR1 is DFQATT and CDR2 SNEGSKA (reference sequence). The CDR3 is 13 residues long. Trimming shortened V by 1 base and J by 15 bases, and 19 bases separated the two germline ends. CDR3 amino acids: CSARGPQPNERYF. The DNA of the CDR3 is TGCAGTGCTAGAGGACCCCAACCCAACGAGCGGTACTTC.